The 25 T cell receptor beta chains below were found in one sample sequenced in a study of CD8+ T cells in alopecia areata. Treatment meaning: oral pan-JAK inhibitor, 5-10 mg twice daily. Sequencing used cDNA as its template, made by extracting RNA and reverse transcribing it. Assay: immunoSEQ multiplex PCR; the TCRdb copy retains only in-frame clones and omits some. The data contain about 120,000 clones, 60% to 65% of them singletons. The specimen was CD4+ T cells sorted from blood, collected at week 4, from a patient treated with tofacitinib. The receptors were sampled from a human donor with alopecia areata.

This clone was counted once. The V gene is TRBV7-2, the J gene TRBJ2-3, with D unclear. CDR1 is SGHTA, CDR2 FQGNSA, per germline. V shed 1 base and J shed 0 bases, with 11 bases lying between them. This CDR3 is built from 16 residues. The DNA of the CDR3 is TGTGCCAGCAGCTTAGGGCTTCAGGCTAGCACAGATACGCAGTATTTT. It codes for CASSLGLQASTDTQYF.

This chain uses TRBV7-9 with TRBJ1-1, with D perhaps matching TRBD1 (5 bases). Looked up from germline, CDR1 is SEHNR and CDR2 is FQNEAQ (reference sequence). Trimming took 5 bases from V and 1 from J, leaving 11 bases between them. This CDR3 comprises 14 residues. Here the CDR3 DNA reads TGTGCCAGCAGCACCGACAGTCAGAACACTGAAGCTTTCTTT. Its translation: CASSTDSQNTEAFF. The full variable domain, its missing parts supplied by reference TRBV7-9 and TRBJ1-1, is DTGVSQNPRHKITKRGQNVTFRCDPISEHNRLYWYRQTLGQGPEFLTYFQNEAQLEKSRLLSDRFSAERPKGSFSTLEIQRTEQGDSAMYLCASSTDSQNTEAFFGQGTRLTVV.

The chain links TRBV5-1 to TRBJ2-3; 7 bases are a match to TRBD1. CDR3 size: 17 residues. The trim removed 0 bases at V and 6 bases at J, leaving 13 bases unmatched. Germline loops: CDR1 SGHRS, CDR2 YFSETQ. The CDR3 reads CASSLDGPGQPSDTQYF. DNA for the CDR3: TGCGCCAGCAGCTTGGACGGCCCGGGACAGCCCAGTGATACGCAGTATTTT.

The rearrangement uses TRBV5-8 and TRBJ1-5; D ambiguous. The V end lost 0 bases, the J end lost 4 bases, and 14 bases lay between the germline ends. The CDR3 has 16 residues. Germline loops: CDR1 SGHTS, CDR2 YDEGEE. CDR3 coding DNA: TGTGCCAGCAGCTTGGAAGTGGGAGCTACTAATCAGCCCCAGCATTTT. Translating gives CASSLEVGATNQPQHF.

This chain connects TRBV4-2 to TRBJ1-1; D is uncertain. Trimming cost V 2 bases and J 1 base, with 8 bases left between them. The CDR3 is 14 residues long. Germline CDR1 LGHNA, CDR2 YNFKEQ. CDR3 amino acids: CASSQWSGNTEAFF. The CDR3 nucleotides are TGTGCCAGCAGCCAATGGTCAGGGAACACTGAAGCTTTCTTT.

This clone was seen more than once but under ten times. The chain uses TRBV7-9 and TRBJ2-3, with 10 positions matching TRBD2. The length of the CDR3 is 16 residues. Germline trimming cut 5 bases from V and 2 bases from J; bases unmatched to any gene: 7. Germline V gene lookup returns CDR1 SEHNR and CDR2 FQNEAQ (reference sequence). The CDR3 protein is CASSPGLAEYTDTQYF. DNA for the CDR3: TGTGCCAGCAGCCCCGGACTAGCGGAATACACAGATACGCAGTATTTT.

The sample holds a few counts of this clone. V and J are TRBV7-9 and TRBJ2-7; D possibly matches TRBD1 or TRBD2 (5 bases each). The CDR3 extends over 14 amino acids. Germline CDR1 reads SEHNR; CDR2 reads FQNEAQ (reference sequence). Trimming left V 2 bases short and J 4 bases short, with 12 bases between. CDR3 in amino acids: CASSLSGAQYEQYF. CDR3 in DNA: TGTGCCAGCAGCTTATCCGGGGCACAGTACGAGCAGTACTTC.

Here the CDR3 DNA reads TGTGCCAGCAGCTTATCGGCCAGGGGCTATGGCTACACCTTC. Protein sequence: CASSLSARGYGYTF. V gene TRBV7-9 combines with J gene TRBJ1-2, with a possible D match to TRBD1 (6 bases). The germline CDR1 and CDR2 sequences are SEHNR and FQNEAQ (reference sequence). This CDR3 region has 14 residues. V shed 2 bases and J shed 4 bases, with 11 bases lying between them.

This chain connects TRBV7-2 to TRBJ2-3, with 7 nucleotides matching TRBD2. CDR1 is SGHTA and CDR2 is FQGNSA in the germline V gene. The CDR3 consists of 18 residues. The V segment lost 5 bases and the J segment 4 bases; nucleotides outside the gene matches: 18. The CDR3 coding sequence is TGTGCCAGCAGCCCCCCCCTAGGGCTAGCGGCCAACGCAGATACGCAGTATTTT. Amino acid sequence: CASSPPLGLAANADTQYF.

This chain connects TRBV14 to TRBJ1-1, with D unclear. Germline CDR1 SGHDN, CDR2 FVKESK. V lost 3 bases and J 4 bases, leaving 9 bases between the germline ends. The CDR3 extends over 13 amino acids. DNA of the CDR3: TGTGCCAGCAGCCAGGACCGTATCACTGAAGCTTTCTTT. This gives the protein CASSQDRITEAFF.

This rearrangement joins TRBV6-1 to TRBJ1-5; D is perhaps TRBD1 (6 bases). This CDR3 contains 13 residues. Between the trimmed V and J ends, which lost 8 bases and 3 bases, there was a span of 11 bases. CDR1 and CDR2 from the germline V gene are MNHNS and SASEGT. The CDR3 here is CASEGGNNQPQHF. The CDR3 nucleotides read TGTGCCAGCGAGGGGGGAAACAATCAGCCCCAGCATTTT.

This clone was observed a handful of times. The V gene is TRBV5-1, the J gene TRBJ2-5; 8 nucleotides agree with TRBD1. CDR3 length equals 14 residues. Germline-derived CDR1 and CDR2 are SGHRS and YFSETQ. Germline trimming cut 2 bases from V and 3 bases from J; bases unmatched to any gene: 3. The CDR3 loop reads CASSFPGGEETQYF. As DNA, the CDR3 is TGCGCCAGCAGCTTTCCAGGGGGCGAAGAGACCCAGTACTTC.

The chain has TRBV29-1 and TRBJ2-5, with 12 bases that match TRBD2. This CDR3 is 13 amino acids long. The J segment lost 5 bases and the V segment lost 4 bases, leaving 2 bases of the junction unmatched. CDR1 SQVTM and CDR2 ANQGSEA come from the germline V gene. In DNA, the CDR3 is TGCAGCGTTGGGACTAGCGGGGTCGAGACCCAGTACTTC. Its translation: CSVGTSGVETQYF.

This clone has only one observation. This CDR3 is CAWTRTLNTGELFF. The CDR3 nucleotides are TGTGCCTGGACCAGGACACTAAACACCGGGGAGCTGTTTTTT. The rearrangement joins TRBV30 to TRBJ2-2; a possible D gene is TRBD1 (5 bases). The CDR3 has 14 residues. Trimming stripped 4 bases from V and 2 bases from J, with 11 bases between. Germline CDR1 GTSNPN, CDR2 SVGIG (reference sequence).

The chain recombines TRBV30 with TRBJ2-3; unclear D gene. V dropped 1 base and J dropped 1 base, with 3 bases sitting between them. Germline assignment: CDR1 GTSNPN and CDR2 SVGIG (reference sequence). The CDR3 has 12 residues. The CDR3 protein is CAWSGRTDTQYF. The CDR3 DNA follows: TGTGCCTGGAGTGGACGCACAGATACGCAGTATTTT.

This clone came up once. The V and J genes are TRBV18 and TRBJ2-5; the D is unclear. The CDR3 spans 13 residues. CDR1 and CDR2 from the germline V gene are KGHSH and LQKENI. Between the trimmed V and J ends, which lost 3 bases and 3 bases, there was a span of 8 bases. This chain's CDR3 is CASSPRREETQYF. CDR3 DNA sequence: TGTGCCAGCTCACCTAGACGGGAAGAGACCCAGTACTTC.

The V call is TRBV5-4, the J call TRBJ2-1; D not resolved. The CDR3 contains 12 residues. The V end lost 4 bases, the J end lost 6 bases, and 8 bases lay between the germline ends. Germline values: CDR1 SGHNT, CDR2 YYREEE (reference sequence). The CDR3 here is CASSLSRNEQFF. The CDR3 DNA reads TGTGCCAGCAGCCTCTCCCGCAATGAGCAGTTCTTC.

This clone appeared a few times. V is TRBV29-1 and J is TRBJ2-5; D unclear. This CDR3 comprises 12 residues. Trimming took 4 bases from V and 2 from J, leaving 8 bases between them. Germline V gives CDR1 SQVTM, CDR2 ANQGSEA. The CDR3 sequence: CSVVIAQETQYF. The CDR3 DNA reads as TGCAGCGTTGTAATTGCGCAAGAGACCCAGTACTTC.

This rearrangement joins TRBV6-5 to TRBJ2-2, with TRBD1 as a possible D gene (5 bases). The germline V and J ends were trimmed by 6 bases and 8 bases, with 16 bases remaining between them. Germline CDR1 and CDR2: MNHEY and SVGAGI. CDR3 size: 14 residues. In nucleotides, the CDR3 is TGTGCCAGCAGCCCTCAGGGATTGACGGGGGAGCTGTTTTTT. Its translation is CASSPQGLTGELFF.

For this clone: Distinct nucleotide sequences in the sample also encode this CDR3. The V and J genes are TRBV25-1 and TRBJ1-2; no clear D gene. CDR1 and CDR2 from the germline V gene are MGHDK and SYGVNS. CDR3 length: 11 amino acids. The V end was cut by 4 bases, the J end by 1 base, with 1 base between. CDR3 amino acids: CASSGNYGYTF. The DNA of the CDR3 is TGTGCCAGCAGTGGTAACTATGGCTACACCTTC.

This clone appeared once. V gene TRBV18 combines with J gene TRBJ2-1, with 7 bases identical to TRBD1. The CDR3 loop spans 16 amino acids. The V gene's germline CDR1 is KGHSH and CDR2 LQKENI. V shed 3 bases, J shed 7 bases, and the junction held 12 bases outside the gene matches. The CDR3 loop is CASSPTVPKGANEQFF. DNA for the CDR3: TGTGCCAGCTCACCTACGGTTCCAAAGGGGGCAAATGAGCAGTTCTTC.

The rearrangement uses TRBV7-9 and TRBJ2-7; D uncertain. Germline loops: CDR1 SEHNR, CDR2 FQNEAQ (reference sequence). CDR3 length equals 15 residues. V gave up 3 bases and J gave up 5 bases, with 17 bases separating them. The CDR3 DNA sequence: TGTGCCAGCAGCTTGTCCTTGGCGGCTCGGAACGAGCAGTACTTC. This sequence encodes CASSLSLAARNEQYF.

The genes are TRBV2 and TRBJ2-1, with 9 bases fitting TRBD2. The CDR3 spans 15 residues. Germline loops: CDR1 SNHLY, CDR2 FYNNEI. After removal of 7 bases from V and 9 bases from J, the junction contained 13 bases not matched to a gene. The CDR3 region has the DNA TGTGCCAGCACACTCAACACCGGGACTAGCAGTGAGCAGTTCTTC. It specifies CASTLNTGTSSEQFF. The full variable domain, with the rest looked up from reference TRBV2 and TRBJ2-1, is EPEVTQTPSHQVTQMGQEVILRCVPISNHLYFYWYRQILGQKVEFLVSFYNNEISEKSEIFDDQFSVERPDGSNFTLKIRSTKLEDSAMYFCASTLNTGTSSEQFFGPGTRLTVL.

V gene TRBV4-3 combines with J gene TRBJ2-3, with a weak D call TRBD1 (6 bases). V dropped 1 base and J dropped 0 bases, with 14 bases sitting between them. This CDR3 region has 17 residues. The V gene's germline CDR1 is LGHNA and CDR2 YSLEER. CDR3 nucleotide sequence: TGCGCCAGCAGCCAAGGCCCGCGGACAGCTAGCACAGATACGCAGTATTTT. This gives the protein CASSQGPRTASTDTQYF.

The J gene is TRBJ1-5, the V gene TRBV28, with D perhaps TRBD1 (6 bases). The CDR3 is made up of 14 amino acids. Germline CDR1 MDHEN, CDR2 SYDVKM. The V end was cut by 5 bases, the J end by 2 bases, with 10 bases between. The CDR3 sequence is CASSRSGGNQPQHF. For the CDR3, the DNA is TGTGCCAGCAGTCGATCAGGGGGCAATCAGCCCCAGCATTTT.